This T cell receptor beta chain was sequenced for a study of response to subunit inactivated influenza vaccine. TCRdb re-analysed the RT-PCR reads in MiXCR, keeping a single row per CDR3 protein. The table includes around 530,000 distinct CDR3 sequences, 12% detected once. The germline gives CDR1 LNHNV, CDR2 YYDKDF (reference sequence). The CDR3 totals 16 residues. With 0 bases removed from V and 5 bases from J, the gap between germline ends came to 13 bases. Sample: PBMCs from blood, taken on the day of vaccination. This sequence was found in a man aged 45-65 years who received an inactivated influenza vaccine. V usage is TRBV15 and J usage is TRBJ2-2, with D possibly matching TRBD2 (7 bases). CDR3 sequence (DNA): TGTGCCACCAGCAGAGATCGGGGGGCGAGAACCGGGGAGCTGTTTTTT. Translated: CATSRDRGARTGELFF. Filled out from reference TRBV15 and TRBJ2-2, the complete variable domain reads DAMVIQNPRYQVTQFGKPVTLSCSQTLNHNVMYWYQQKSSQAPKLLFHYYDKDFNNEADTPDNFQSRRPNTSFCFLDIRSPGLGDTAMYLCATSRDRGARTGELFFGEGSRLTVL.